The 2 T cell receptor beta chains below were found in one sample sequenced in a study of response to subunit inactivated influenza vaccine. Each CDR3 protein gets one entry after TCRdb re-called the RT-PCR reads with MiXCR. The sample yields fewer than 600,000 distinct CDR3 sequences, 6% to 9% seen once. The sample consisted of PBMCs from blood, taken 23 months after vaccination. Receptors originate from a man aged 45-69 years who received an inactivated influenza vaccine.

This clonotype was picked up many times. The chain couples TRBV7-2 to TRBJ2-2; D ambiguous. Trimming removed 4 bases at V and 3 bases at J, with 3 bases between. The CDR3 runs to 12 residues. Germline CDR1 is SGHTA and CDR2 is FQGNSA. The CDR3 nucleotides read TGTGCCAGCAGCTATTACACCGGGGAGCTGTTTTTT. Protein: CASSYYTGELFF.

This clonotype was counted many times. The chain is built from TRBV10-3 and TRBJ2-7; the D is unclear. The CDR3 contains 11 residues. The V and J ends lost 0 bases and 7 bases respectively, with 4 bases between them. Germline V gene data show CDR1 as ENHRY and CDR2 as SYGVKD. CDR3 DNA: TGTGCCATCAGTGAGTCGTGGGAGCAGTACTTC. Translating it yields CAISESWEQYF.